These T cell receptor beta chains were read from a single sample in a study of blood T cells in healthy people across ages. MiXCR, applied by TCRdb to the 5' RACE reads, yields one record per CDR3 protein. The sample includes about 1.8 million distinct CDR3 sequences, roughly 52% of them seen just once. The sequencing sample was made of blood. The receptors originated from a woman in her 40s in good health. CDR3s include the opening cysteine and the closing phenylalanine or tryptophan. Fields, in order: D gene, J gene, V gene, clone size, CDR3 protein, CDR3 DNA. D genes are given only for firm matches. The listing skips clone size in some rows; elsewhere it reads once, few, many or a size class.

. | TRBJ2-1 | TRBV12-3/TRBV12-4 | . | CASSPDRVNYNEQFF | TGTGCCAGCAGCCCGGACAGAGTTAACTACAATGAGCAGTTCTTC
. | TRBJ2-2 | TRBV14 | . | CASSQVVGLGTGELFF | TGTGCCAGCAGCCAAGTCGTGGGCTTAGGCACCGGGGAGCTGTTTTTT
TRBD2 | TRBJ2-4 | TRBV5-1 | . | CASSTGLAGGRWSTQYF | TGCGCCAGCAGCACCGGACTAGCGGGGGGGCGATGGTCGACTCAGTACTTC
. | TRBJ2-1 | TRBV29-1 | . | CSVEVADSYNEQFF | TGCAGCGTTGAAGTCGCAGATTCCTACAATGAGCAGTTCTTC
TRBD2 | TRBJ2-3 | TRBV3-1 | . | CASSPGLAGALSTQYF | TGTGCCAGCAGCCCCGGACTAGCGGGGGCCCTATCAACGCAGTATTTT
. | TRBJ1-5 | TRBV9 | . | CASSGPSESQPQHF | TGTGCCAGCAGCGGACCGTCGGAGAGCCAGCCCCAGCATTTT
. | TRBJ2-3 | TRBV27 | few | CASSLSRLFVGADTQYF | TGTGCCAGCAGTTTATCACGCCTATTCGTCGGGGCAGATACGCAGTATTTT
. | TRBJ2-4 | TRBV6-1 | few | CASSEQSGRLKNIQYF | TGTGCCAGCAGTGAACAGAGCGGCCGCCTCAAAAACATTCAGTACTTC
TRBD1 | TRBJ2-7 | TRBV5-1 | many | CASSSTGVSYEQYF | TGTGCCAGCAGCTCAACAGGGGTATCCTACGAGCAGTACTTC
TRBD2 | TRBJ2-7 | TRBV7-2 | . | CASSLVLGGRGYEQYF | TGTGCCAGCAGCTTAGTTCTCGGGGGGAGGGGCTACGAGCAGTACTTC
. | TRBJ1-6 | TRBV20-1 | few | CSATGTKSNSPLHF | TGCAGTGCTACTGGGACAAAGAGTAATTCACCCCTCCACTTT
. | TRBJ1-4 | TRBV28 | few | CASSSPGDLFREKLFF | TGTGCCAGCAGTTCACCGGGAGACCTTTTTCGTGAAAAACTGTTTTTT
. | TRBJ2-7 | TRBV7-8 | few | CASSLEGGGYTTYEQYF | TGTGCCAGCAGCCTAGAGGGGGGAGGGTACACAACCTACGAGCAGTACTTC
. | TRBJ2-1 | TRBV4-3 | . | CTSSQEGLAGEQFF | TGCACCAGCAGCCAAGAAGGGCTAGCAGGCGAGCAGTTCTTC
TRBD1 | TRBJ2-1 | TRBV28 | . | CTSSFTQGAADEQFF | TGTACCAGCAGTTTCACGCAGGGGGCGGCCGATGAGCAGTTCTTC
TRBD1 | TRBJ2-7 | TRBV27 | few | CASRTTGQVFYEQYF | TGTGCCAGCAGGACGACGGGACAGGTTTTTTACGAGCAGTACTTC
. | TRBJ2-1 | TRBV24-1 | few | CATSDSGTPEREQFF | TGTGCCACCAGTGATTCTGGGACTCCCGAGCGGGAGCAGTTCTTC
. | TRBJ2-5 | TRBV5-5 | few | CASSSWPAGETQYF | TGTGCCAGCAGCTCCTGGCCGGCGGGAGAGACCCAGTACTTC
. | TRBJ2-7 | TRBV20-1 | . | CSARQEGPSYEQYF | TGCAGTGCTAGACAAGAGGGCCCTTCCTACGAGCAGTACTTC
. | TRBJ2-5 | TRBV11-2 | few | CASSSRLADQETQYF | TGTGCCAGCAGCTCCCGATTAGCGGACCAAGAGACCCAGTACTTC
TRBD1 | TRBJ2-7 | TRBV20-1 | . | CSARTGTSYEQYF | TGCAGTGCCAGGACAGGGACTTCCTACGAGCAGTACTTC
TRBD1 | TRBJ2-3 | TRBV20-1 | . | CSARRQGVTADTQYF | TGCAGTGCTAGACGACAGGGGGTCACTGCGGATACGCAGTATTTT
TRBD2 | TRBJ2-3 | TRBV11-2 | . | CASSLGLLTDAQYF | TGTGCCAGCAGCTTGGGACTACTCACAGATGCGCAGTATTTT
. | TRBJ2-3 | TRBV6-2/TRBV6-3 | . | CASSPIGQGTDTQYF | TGTGCCAGCAGTCCCATCGGGCAGGGCACAGATACGCAGTATTTT
. | TRBJ2-2 | TRBV2 | . | CASSVWSGTGELFF | TGTGCCAGCAGTGTATGGAGCGGCACCGGGGAGCTGTTTTTT
. | TRBJ1-4 | TRBV4-1 | . | CASSQDLGRLTEKLFF | TGCGCCAGCAGCCAAGATTTAGGGCGACTTACTGAAAAACTGTTTTTT
. | TRBJ2-1 | TRBV4-2 | . | CASSQDRGTIYNEQFF | TGTGCCAGCAGCCAAGATCGGGGAACTATATACAATGAGCAGTTCTTC
. | TRBJ2-7 | TRBV27 | once | CASSLLGGRYNEQYF | TGTGCCAGCAGTCTTCTGGGGGGGCGGTACAATGAGCAGTACTTC